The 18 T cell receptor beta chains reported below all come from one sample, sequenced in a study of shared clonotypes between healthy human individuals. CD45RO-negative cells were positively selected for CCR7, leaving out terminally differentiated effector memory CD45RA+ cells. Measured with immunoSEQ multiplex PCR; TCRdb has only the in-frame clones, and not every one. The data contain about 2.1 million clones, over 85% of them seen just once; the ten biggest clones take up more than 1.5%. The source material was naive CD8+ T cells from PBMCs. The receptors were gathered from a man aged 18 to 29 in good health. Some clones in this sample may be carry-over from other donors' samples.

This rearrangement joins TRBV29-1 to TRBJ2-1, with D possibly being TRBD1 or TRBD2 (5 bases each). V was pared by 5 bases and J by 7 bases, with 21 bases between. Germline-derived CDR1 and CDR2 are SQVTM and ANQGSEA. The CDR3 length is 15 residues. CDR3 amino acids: CSVYVGGFLGNEQFF. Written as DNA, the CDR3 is TGCAGCGTTTATGTTGGGGGTTTTTTGGGAAATGAGCAGTTCTTC.

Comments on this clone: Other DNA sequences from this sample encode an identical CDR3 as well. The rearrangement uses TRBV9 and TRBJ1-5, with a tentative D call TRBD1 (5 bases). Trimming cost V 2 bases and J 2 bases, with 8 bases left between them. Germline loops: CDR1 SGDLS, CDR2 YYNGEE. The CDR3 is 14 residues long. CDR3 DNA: TGTGCCAGCAGCGTGGCGGGGGGCAATCAGCCCCAGCATTTT. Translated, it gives CASSVAGGNQPQHF. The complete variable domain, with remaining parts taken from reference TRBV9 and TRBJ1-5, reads DSGVTQTPKHLITATGQRVTLRCSPRSGDLSVYWYQQSLDQGLQFLIQYYNGEERAKGNILERFSAQQFPDLHSELNLSSLELGDSALYFCASSVAGGNQPQHFGDGTRLSIL.

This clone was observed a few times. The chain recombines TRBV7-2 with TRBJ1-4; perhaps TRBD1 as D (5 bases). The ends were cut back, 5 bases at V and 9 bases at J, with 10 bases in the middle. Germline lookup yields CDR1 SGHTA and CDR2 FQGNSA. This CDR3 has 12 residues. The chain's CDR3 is CASSLGGKKLFF. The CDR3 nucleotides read TGTGCCAGCAGCCTCGGGGGGAAAAAACTGTTTTTT.

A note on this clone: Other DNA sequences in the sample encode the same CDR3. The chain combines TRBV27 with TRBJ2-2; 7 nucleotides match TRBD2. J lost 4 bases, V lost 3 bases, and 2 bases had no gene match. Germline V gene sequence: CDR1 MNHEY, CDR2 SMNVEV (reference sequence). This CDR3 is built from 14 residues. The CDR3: CASSLGRGTGELFF. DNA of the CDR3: TGTGCCAGCAGTTTGGGGAGGGGCACCGGGGAGCTGTTTTTT.

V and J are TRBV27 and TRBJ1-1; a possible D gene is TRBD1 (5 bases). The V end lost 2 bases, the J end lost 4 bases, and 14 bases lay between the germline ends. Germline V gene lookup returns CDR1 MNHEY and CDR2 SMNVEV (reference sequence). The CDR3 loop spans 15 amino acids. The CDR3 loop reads CASSLSPGLSTEAFF. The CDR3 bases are TGTGCCAGCAGTTTAAGTCCAGGGTTGAGCACTGAAGCTTTCTTT.

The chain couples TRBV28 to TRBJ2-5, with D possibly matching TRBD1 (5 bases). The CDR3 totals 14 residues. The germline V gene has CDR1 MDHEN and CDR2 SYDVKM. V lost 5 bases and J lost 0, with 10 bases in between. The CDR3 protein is CASSRRQNQETQYF. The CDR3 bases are TGTGCCAGCAGTCGACGACAGAACCAAGAGACCCAGTACTTC. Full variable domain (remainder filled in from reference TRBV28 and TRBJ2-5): DVKVTQSSRYLVKRTGEKVFLECVQDMDHENMFWYRQDPGLGLRLIYFSYDVKMKEKGDIPEGYSVSREKKERFSLILESASTNQTSMYLCASSRRQNQETQYFGPGTRLLVL.

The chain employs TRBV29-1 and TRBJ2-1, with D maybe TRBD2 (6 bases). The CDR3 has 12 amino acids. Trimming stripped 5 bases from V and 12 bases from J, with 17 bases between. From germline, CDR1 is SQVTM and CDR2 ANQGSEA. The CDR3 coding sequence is TGCAGCGTTCCCCTGGGTTTGGAGGGGCAGTTCTTC. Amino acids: CSVPLGLEGQFF.

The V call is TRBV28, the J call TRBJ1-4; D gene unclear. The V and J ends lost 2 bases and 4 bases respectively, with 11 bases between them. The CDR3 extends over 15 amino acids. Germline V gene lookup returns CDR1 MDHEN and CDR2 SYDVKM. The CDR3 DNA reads TGTGCCAGCAGTTTAAGAAGTGAACTTAATGAAAAACTGTTTTTT. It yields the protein CASSLRSELNEKLFF.

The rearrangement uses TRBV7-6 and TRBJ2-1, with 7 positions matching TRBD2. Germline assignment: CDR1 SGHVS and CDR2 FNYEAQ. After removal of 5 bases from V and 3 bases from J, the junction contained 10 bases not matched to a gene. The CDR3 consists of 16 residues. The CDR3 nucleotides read TGTGCCAGCAGCCCGGGCCCAGCGGGAAGCTACAATGAGCAGTTCTTC. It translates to CASSPGPAGSYNEQFF.

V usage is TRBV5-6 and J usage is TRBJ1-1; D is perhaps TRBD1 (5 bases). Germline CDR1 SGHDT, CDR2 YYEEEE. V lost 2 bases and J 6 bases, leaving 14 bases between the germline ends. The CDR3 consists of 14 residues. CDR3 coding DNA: TGTGCCAGCAGCTTAGGGTCCTGGGGCCCTGAAGCTTTCTTT. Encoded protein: CASSLGSWGPEAFF.

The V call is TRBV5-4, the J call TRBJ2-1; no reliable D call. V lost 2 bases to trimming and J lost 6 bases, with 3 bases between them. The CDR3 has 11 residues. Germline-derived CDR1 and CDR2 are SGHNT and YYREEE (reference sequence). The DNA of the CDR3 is TGTGCCAGCAGCTTCTTCAATGAGCAGTTCTTC. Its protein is CASSFFNEQFF.

The CDR3 spells CASSLYRGLGYEQYF. Written as DNA, the CDR3 is TGTGCCAGCAGCCTATACAGGGGGCTAGGCTACGAGCAGTACTTC. This sequence joins TRBV27 and TRBJ2-7; the match to TRBD1 covers 9 bases. Germline V lookup: CDR1 MNHEY, CDR2 SMNVEV (reference sequence). The CDR3 sequence is 15 residues long. The ends lost 6 bases at V and 3 bases at J; junction bases unmatched: 9.

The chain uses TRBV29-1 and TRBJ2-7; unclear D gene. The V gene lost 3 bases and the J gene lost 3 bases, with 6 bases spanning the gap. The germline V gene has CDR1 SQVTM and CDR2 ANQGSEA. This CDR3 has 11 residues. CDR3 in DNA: TGCAGCGTTGAGACACGCTACGAGCAGTACTTC. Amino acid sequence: CSVETRYEQYF.

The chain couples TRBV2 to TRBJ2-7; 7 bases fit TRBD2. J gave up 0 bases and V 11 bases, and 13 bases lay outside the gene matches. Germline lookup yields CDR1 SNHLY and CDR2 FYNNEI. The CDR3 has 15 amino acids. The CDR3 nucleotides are TGTGCCGGGGGGATTCTAGCGGAGAGCTCCTACGAGCAGTACTTC. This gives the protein CAGGILAESSYEQYF.

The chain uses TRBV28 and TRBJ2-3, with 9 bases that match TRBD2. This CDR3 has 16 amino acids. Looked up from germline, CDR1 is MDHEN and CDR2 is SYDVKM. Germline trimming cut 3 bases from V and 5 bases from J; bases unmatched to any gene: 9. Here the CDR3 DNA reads TGTGCCAGCAGTTTGAAGCGGGAGGTTAGTGGAGATACGCAGTATTTT. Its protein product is CASSLKREVSGDTQYF.

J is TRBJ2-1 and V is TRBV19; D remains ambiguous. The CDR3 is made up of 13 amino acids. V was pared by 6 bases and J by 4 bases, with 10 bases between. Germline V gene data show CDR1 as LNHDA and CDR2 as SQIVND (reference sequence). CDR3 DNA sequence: TGTGCCAGTAGCCCACTTAATTACAATGAGCAGTTCTTC. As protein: CASSPLNYNEQFF.

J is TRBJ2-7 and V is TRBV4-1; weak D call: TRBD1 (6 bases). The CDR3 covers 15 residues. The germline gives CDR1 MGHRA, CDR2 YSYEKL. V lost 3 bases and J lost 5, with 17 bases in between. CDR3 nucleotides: TGCGCCAGCAGCCAGCGGTCAGGGGCATACGACGAGCAGTACTTC. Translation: CASSQRSGAYDEQYF.

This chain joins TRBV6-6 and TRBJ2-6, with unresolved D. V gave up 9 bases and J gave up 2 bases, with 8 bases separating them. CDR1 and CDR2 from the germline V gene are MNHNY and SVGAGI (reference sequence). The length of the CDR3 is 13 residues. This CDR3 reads CASGFAGANVLTF. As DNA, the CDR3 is TGTGCCAGTGGGTTTGCTGGGGCCAACGTCCTGACTTTC.